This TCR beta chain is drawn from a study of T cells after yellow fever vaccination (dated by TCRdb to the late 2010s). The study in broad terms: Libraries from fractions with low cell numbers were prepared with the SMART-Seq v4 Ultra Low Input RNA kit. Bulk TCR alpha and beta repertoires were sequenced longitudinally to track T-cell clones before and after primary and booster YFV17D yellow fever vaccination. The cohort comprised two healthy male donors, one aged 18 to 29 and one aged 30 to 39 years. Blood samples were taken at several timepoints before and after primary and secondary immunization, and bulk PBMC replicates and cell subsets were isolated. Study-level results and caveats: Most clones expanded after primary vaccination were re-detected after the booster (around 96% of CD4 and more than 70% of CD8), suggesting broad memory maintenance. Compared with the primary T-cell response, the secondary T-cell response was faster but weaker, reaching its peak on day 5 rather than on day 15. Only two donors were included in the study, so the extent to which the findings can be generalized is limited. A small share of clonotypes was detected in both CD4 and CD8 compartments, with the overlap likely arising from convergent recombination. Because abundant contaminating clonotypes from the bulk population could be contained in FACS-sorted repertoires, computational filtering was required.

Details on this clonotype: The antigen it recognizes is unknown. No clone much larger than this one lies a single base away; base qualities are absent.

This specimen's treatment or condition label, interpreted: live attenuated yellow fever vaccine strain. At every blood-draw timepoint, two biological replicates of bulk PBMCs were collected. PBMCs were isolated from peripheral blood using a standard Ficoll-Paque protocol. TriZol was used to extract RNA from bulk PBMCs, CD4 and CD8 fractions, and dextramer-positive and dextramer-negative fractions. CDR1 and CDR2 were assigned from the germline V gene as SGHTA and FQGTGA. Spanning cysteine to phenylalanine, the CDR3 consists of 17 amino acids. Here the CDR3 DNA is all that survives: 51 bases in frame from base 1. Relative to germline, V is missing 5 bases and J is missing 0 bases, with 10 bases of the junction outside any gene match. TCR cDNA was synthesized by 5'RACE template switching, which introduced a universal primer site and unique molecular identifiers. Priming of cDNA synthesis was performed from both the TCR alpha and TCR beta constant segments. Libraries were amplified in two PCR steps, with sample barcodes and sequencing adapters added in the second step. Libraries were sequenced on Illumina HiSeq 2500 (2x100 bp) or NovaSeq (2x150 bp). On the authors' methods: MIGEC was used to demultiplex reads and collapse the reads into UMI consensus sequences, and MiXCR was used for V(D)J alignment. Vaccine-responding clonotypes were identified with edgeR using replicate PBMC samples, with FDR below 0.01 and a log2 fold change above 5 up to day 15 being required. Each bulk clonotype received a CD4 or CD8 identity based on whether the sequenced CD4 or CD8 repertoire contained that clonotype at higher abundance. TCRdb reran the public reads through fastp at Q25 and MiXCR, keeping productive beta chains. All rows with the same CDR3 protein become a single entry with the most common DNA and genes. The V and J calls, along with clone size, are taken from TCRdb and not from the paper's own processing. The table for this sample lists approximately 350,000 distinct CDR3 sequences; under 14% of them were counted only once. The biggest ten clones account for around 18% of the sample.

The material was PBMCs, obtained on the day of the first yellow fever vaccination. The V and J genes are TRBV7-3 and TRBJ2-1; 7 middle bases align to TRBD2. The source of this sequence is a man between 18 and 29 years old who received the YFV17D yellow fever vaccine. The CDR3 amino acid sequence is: CASSPHQAGPSYNEQFF. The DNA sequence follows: TGTGCCAGCAGCCCACACCAAGCGGGGCCCTCCTACAATGAGCAGTTCTTC.